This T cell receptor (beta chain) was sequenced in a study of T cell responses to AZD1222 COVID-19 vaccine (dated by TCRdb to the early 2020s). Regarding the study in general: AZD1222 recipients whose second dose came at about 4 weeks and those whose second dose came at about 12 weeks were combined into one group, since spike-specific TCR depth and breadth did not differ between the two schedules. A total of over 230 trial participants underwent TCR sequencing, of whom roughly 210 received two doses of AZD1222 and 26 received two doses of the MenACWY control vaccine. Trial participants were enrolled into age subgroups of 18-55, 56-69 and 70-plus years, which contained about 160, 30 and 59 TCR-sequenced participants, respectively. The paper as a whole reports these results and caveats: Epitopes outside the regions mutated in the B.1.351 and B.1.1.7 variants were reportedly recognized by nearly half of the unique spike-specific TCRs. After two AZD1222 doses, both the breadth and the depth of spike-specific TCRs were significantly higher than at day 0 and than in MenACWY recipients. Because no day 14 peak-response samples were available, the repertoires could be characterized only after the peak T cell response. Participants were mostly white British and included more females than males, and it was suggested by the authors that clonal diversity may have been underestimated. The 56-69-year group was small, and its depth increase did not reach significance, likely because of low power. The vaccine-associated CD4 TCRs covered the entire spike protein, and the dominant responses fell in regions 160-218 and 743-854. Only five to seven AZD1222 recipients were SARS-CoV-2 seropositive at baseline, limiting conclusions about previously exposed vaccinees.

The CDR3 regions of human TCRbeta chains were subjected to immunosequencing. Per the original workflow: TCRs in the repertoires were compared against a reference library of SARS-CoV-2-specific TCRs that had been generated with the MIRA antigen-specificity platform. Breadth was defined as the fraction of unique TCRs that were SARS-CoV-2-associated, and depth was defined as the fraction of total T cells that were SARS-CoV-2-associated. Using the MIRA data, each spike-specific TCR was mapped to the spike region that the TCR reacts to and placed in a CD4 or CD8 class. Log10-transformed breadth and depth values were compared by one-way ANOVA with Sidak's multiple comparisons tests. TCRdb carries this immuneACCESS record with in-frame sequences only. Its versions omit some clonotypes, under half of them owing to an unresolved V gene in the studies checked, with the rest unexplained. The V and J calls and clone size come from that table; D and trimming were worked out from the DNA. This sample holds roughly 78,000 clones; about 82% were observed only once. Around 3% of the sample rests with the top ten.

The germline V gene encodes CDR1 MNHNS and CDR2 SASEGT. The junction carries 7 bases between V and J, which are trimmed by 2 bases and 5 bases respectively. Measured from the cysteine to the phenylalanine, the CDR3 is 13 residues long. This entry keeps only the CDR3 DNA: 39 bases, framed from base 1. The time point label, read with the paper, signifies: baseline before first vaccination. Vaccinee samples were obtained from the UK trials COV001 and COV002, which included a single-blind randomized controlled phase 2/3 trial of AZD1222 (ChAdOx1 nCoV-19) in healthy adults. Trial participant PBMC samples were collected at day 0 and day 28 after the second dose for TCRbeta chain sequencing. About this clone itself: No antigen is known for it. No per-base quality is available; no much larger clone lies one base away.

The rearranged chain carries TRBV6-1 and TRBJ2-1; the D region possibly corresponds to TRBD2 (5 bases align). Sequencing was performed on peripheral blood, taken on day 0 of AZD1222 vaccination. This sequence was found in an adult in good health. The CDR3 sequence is CASSERENNEQFF. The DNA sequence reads TGTGCCAGCAGTGAACGGGAAAACAATGAGCAGTTCTTC.